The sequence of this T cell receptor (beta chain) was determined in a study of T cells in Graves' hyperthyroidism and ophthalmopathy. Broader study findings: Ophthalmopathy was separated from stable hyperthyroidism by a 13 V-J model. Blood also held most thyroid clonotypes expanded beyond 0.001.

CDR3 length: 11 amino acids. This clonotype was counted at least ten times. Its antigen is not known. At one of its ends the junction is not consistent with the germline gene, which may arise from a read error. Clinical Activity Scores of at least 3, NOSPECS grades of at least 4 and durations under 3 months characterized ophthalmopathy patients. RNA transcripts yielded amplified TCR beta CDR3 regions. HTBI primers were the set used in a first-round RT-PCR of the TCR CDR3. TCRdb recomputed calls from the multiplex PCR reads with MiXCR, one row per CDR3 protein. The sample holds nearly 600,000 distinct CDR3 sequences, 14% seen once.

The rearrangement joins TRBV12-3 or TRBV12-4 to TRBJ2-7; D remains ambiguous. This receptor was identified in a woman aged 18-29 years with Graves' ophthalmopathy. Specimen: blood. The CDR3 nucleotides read TGTGCCAGCAGCTTAGGACCCGAGCAGTACTTC. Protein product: CASSLGPEQYF.